This record covers a single T cell receptor (beta chain). This may stem from a read error, because a much larger clone lies one nucleotide away. This record comes from a study of glioma-infiltrating T cells. The V gene lost 10 bases and the J gene lost 2 bases, with 16 bases spanning the gap. The CDR3 spans 14 residues. Germline CDR1 MDHEN, CDR2 SYDVKM. TCR alpha and beta CDR3 regions were amplified from RNA using iRepertoire nested multiplex PCR. TCRdb re-analysed the multiplex PCR reads in MiXCR, keeping a single row per CDR3 protein. The sample lists 150,000 to 200,000 distinct CDR3 sequences; about 46% were seen once.

This clonotype was obtained from a human donor with low-grade glioma or glioblastoma, undergoing nonglioma brain surgery, or in good health (not recorded which). Source material: glioma tissue, nonneoplastic brain tissue, or PBMCs (not recorded which). J is TRBJ2-3 and V is TRBV28, with a tentative D call TRBD1 (5 bases). CDR3 sequence reads: CATRRWGSTDTQYF. DNA for the CDR3: TGTGCCACCCGAAGGTGGGGCTCCACAGATACGCAGTATTTT.